This T cell receptor beta chain is drawn from a study of OX40 agonist ivuxolimab in advanced cancers. In the study overall: Ivuxolimab, which targeted the costimulatory receptor OX40 (CD134), was an agonistic, fully human IgG2 monoclonal antibody. Among the approximately 50 dose-escalation patients, around 19 had hepatocellular carcinoma, about 15 melanoma, 9 renal cell carcinoma and 9 head and neck cancer. Partial responses occurred in three dose-escalation patients: two with cutaneous melanoma and one with hepatocellular carcinoma. A male proportion of 82.7% and a mean age of 60 years, ranging from about 20 to 80, were recorded for the dose-escalation cohort. Patients were allowed to have had prior anti-PD-1, anti-PD-L1 or anti-CTLA-4 therapy, and 40% to 45% of the dose-escalation patients had been treated with checkpoint inhibitors. Intravenous ivuxolimab was administered to patients every 2 weeks at six dose levels: 0.01, 0.1, 0.3, 1.5, 3 and 10 mg/kg. The paper describes the monotherapy dose-escalation part (N of about 47 patients) of the phase I trial of ivuxolimab. Peripheral TCRbeta sequencing aimed to test whether ivuxolimab altered TCR sequence diversity and caused clonal T-cell expansion.

Via the germline V gene, CDR1 is SGHRS and CDR2 YFSETQ. V is cut back by 4 bases and J by 0 bases, with 6 bases in the junction unmatched. The CDR3 numbers 18 residues from cysteine through phenylalanine. The read is trimmed to its CDR3 DNA, 54 bases read in frame from base 1. Overall results and qualifications from the work: Antigen specificity was not determined for the clonally expanded peripheral T cells. In the 0.1-3.0 mg/kg groups, partial responders had among the lowest normalized peripheral clonal expansion, particularly in CD8+ T cells. After ivuxolimab, expanded clones were on average more numerous among CD8+ T cells than among CD4+ T cells. Low levels of normalized T-cell clonal expansion were also seen in some patients who did not respond. At doses of 0.1 to 3.0 mg/kg, clonal expansion of both CD4+ and CD8+ blood T cells was observed from baseline to week 6.

On this clone: What antigen it recognizes has not been identified. Base-call qualities are not available, and no considerably larger clone is one nucleotide away.

Genomic DNA was isolated from the sorted cells so that the TCRbeta CDR3 region could be sequenced. TCRbeta CDR3 regions were sequenced using the immunoSEQ Assay. TCRdb took this table from immuneACCESS and kept in-frame rearrangements with V and J called. Such tables lack part of the clones; where checked against another copy, unresolved V genes explain under half of the gap, and the rest is unexplained. A total of approximately 47,000 clones appear in this sample, about nine tenths of them only once. Jointly, the top ten make up roughly 8.4% of the sample. Patients with autoimmune disease history or receiving systemic immunosuppression were excluded from the trial. Peripheral blood for TCR sequencing was collected from all dose cohorts at baseline, on cycle 4 day 1, and on cycle 7 day 1. The samples were taken from a phase I, first-in-human, multicenter, open-label dose-escalation trial of ivuxolimab. The trial enrolled adults with locally advanced or metastatic head and neck squamous cell, hepatocellular, melanoma or renal cell carcinoma. CD4+ and CD8+ T cells were sorted separately from peripheral blood before TCR sequencing.

The receptor was isolated from an adult with an advanced solid tumor such as melanoma, head and neck, liver or kidney cancer. The input for sequencing was CD4+ or CD8+ T cells sorted from blood, taken in a trial of the OX40 agonist ivuxolimab. The chain uses TRBV5-1 and TRBJ2-1; a stretch of 14 junction bases matches TRBD2. The sequenced DNA is TGCGCCAGCAGCCCCGTTGGGACTAGCGGGAGCTCCTACAATGAGCAGTTCTTC. It specifies CASSPVGTSGSSYNEQFF.